These 10 T cell receptor beta chains came from one sample sequenced in a study of molecular identifiers for immune sequencing clone quantification. TCRdb re-called the PCR reads through MiXCR, storing one row per CDR3 protein. The sample carries hundreds of thousands of distinct CDR3 sequences, about 25% recorded once. Sequenced sample: naive CD8+ T cells from blood, with Jurkat cell RNA spiked in. Subset: FACS-sorted CD8+CD4-CCR7+CD45RA+ naive T cells. The receptors shown here come from a human donor in good health. Some libraries in this study had Jurkat cell RNA spiked in.

The sample holds a few counts of this clonotype. The chain employs TRBV28 and TRBJ2-7, with a possible D match to TRBD2 (6 bases). The germline gives CDR1 MDHEN, CDR2 SYDVKM. This CDR3 spans 14 amino acids. V lost 3 bases and J 7 bases, leaving 16 bases between the germline ends. CDR3 DNA: TGTGCCAGCAGTTTGGGAGGATTCCCTTGGGAGCAGTACTTC. Translated: CASSLGGFPWEQYF.

The J gene is TRBJ1-4, the V gene TRBV6-5, with a weak D call TRBD1 (5 bases). The CDR3 spans 15 residues. Germline V gives CDR1 MNHEY, CDR2 SVGAGI. Trimming took off 7 bases at V and 6 bases at J, with 18 bases between the two ends. The CDR3 DNA follows: TGTGCCAGCACCCAACTGGGGGGGGTTGATGAAAAACTGTTTTTT. Translated: CASTQLGGVDEKLFF.

In the case of this clonotype: A single base separates this from a much larger clone, so it may be a read error. Given the absence of the conserved phenylalanine or tryptophan at the CDR3 end, a read error is likely. The V and J genes are TRBV19 and TRBJ1-1; D call uncertain. The germline gives CDR1 LNHDA, CDR2 SQIVND (reference sequence). The CDR3 covers 14 residues. The V and J ends lost 6 bases and 4 bases respectively, with 15 bases between them. CDR3 in DNA: TGTGCCAGTAGACAAGGGTGGCCGAGCACTGAAGCTTTCTCT. Residues: CASRQGWPSTEAFS.

Of note for this clonotype: One base away lies a much larger clone, so this may be a sequencing read error. CDR3 DNA sequence: TGTGCCGGACAGGGTTGCTACGAGCAGTACTTC. Translated: CAGQGCYEQYF. V is TRBV6-1 and J is TRBJ2-7; TRBD1 agrees at 8 bases. The CDR3 is made up of 11 amino acids. The germline gives CDR1 MNHNS, CDR2 SASEGT. Germline trimming cut 11 bases from V and 3 bases from J; bases unmatched to any gene: 3.

A remark on this clonotype: At one end, the junction sequence differs from germline, possibly due to a read error. The chain is built from TRBV4-3 and TRBJ2-7; the D is unclear. The CDR3 extends over 14 amino acids. Germline V gene sequence: CDR1 LGHNA, CDR2 YSLEER. DNA of the CDR3: TGCGCCAGCAGCCGGGGTATGCGAAACTACGCGCAGTACTTC. Protein sequence: CASSRGMRNYAQYF.

This clonotype was seen only a few times. The V call is TRBV2, the J call TRBJ1-5, with TRBD1 matching over 12 bases. From germline, CDR1 is SNHLY and CDR2 FYNNEI. With 6 bases clipped from V and 6 bases from J, the junction kept 6 bases outside the gene matches. This CDR3 contains 15 residues. CDR3 sequence: CASRTGTGGLQPQHF. CDR3 bases: TGTGCCAGCAGAACCGGGACAGGGGGCCTTCAGCCCCAGCATTTT. Combining the CDR3 with reference TRBV2 and TRBJ1-5 gives the whole variable domain EPEVTQTPSHQVTQMGQEVILRCVPISNHLYFYWYRQILGQKVEFLVSFYNNEISEKSEIFDDQFSVERPDGSNFTLKIRSTKLEDSAMYFCASRTGTGGLQPQHFGDGTRLSIL.

Notes on this clonotype: This may be a read error: a much more frequent sequence differs by one nucleotide. The chain has TRBV28 and TRBJ1-1; D not certain. V lost 4 bases, J lost 9 bases, and 15 bases lay in between. The CDR3 runs to 13 residues. CDR1 is MDHEN, CDR2 SYDVKM, per germline. The CDR3 is CASSYRWVEQAFF. The CDR3 DNA is TGTGCCAGCAGTTATAGGTGGGTGGAACAAGCTTTCTTT.

This clonotype has more than one count but fewer than ten. The J gene is TRBJ1-1, the V gene TRBV7-9, with D uncertain. V lost 6 bases and J 0 bases, leaving 17 bases between the germline ends. Germline CDR1 and CDR2: SEHNR and FQNEAQ (reference sequence). The CDR3 totals 16 residues. The CDR3 region is CASSDEASRMNTEAFF. The CDR3 DNA follows: TGTGCCAGCAGTGACGAGGCGAGTCGGATGAACACTGAAGCTTTCTTT.

This clonotype was counted ten times or more. The V gene is TRBV29-1, the J gene TRBJ2-5; tentative D call: TRBD1 (6 bases). The CDR3 extends over 15 amino acids. Between the trimmed V and J ends, which lost 1 base and 4 bases, there was a span of 16 bases. Germline V CDR1 and CDR2: SQVTM, ANQGSEA. The CDR3 DNA reads TGCAGCGTTGAAGGGCCTTCTGGCAGGGGAGAGACCCAGTACTTC. Its protein is CSVEGPSGRGETQYF.

Concerning this clonotype itself: Just one base apart from a much larger clone, this may be a read error. The J gene is TRBJ2-3, the V gene TRBV20-1; a weak D match, TRBD2 (6 bases). CDR3 length equals 16 residues. Trimming took 3 bases from V and 8 from J, leaving 24 bases between them. Per the germline V gene, CDR1 is DFQATT and CDR2 is SNEGSKA (reference sequence). CDR3 in amino acids: CSASSLDGARGGTQYF. The CDR3 nucleotides read TGCAGTGCTAGCTCCCTCGACGGGGCGCGGGGAGGTACGCAGTATTTT.